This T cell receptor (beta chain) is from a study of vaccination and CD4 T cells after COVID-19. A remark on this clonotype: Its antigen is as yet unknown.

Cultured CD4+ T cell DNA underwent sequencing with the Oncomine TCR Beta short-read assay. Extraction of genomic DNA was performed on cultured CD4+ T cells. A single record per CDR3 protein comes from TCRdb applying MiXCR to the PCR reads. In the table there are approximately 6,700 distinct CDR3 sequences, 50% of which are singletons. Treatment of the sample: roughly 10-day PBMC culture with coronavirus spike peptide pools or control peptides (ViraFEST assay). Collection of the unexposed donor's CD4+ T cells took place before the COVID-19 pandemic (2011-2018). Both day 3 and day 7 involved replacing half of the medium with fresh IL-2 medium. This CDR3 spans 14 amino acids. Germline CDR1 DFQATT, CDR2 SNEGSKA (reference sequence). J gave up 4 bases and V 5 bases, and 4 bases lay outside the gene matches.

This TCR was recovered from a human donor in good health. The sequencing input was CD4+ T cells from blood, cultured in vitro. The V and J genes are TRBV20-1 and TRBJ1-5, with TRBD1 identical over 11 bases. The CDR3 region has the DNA TGCAGTGCTTTGGACAGGGGGCCAAATCAGCCCCAGCATTTT. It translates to CSALDRGPNQPQHF.